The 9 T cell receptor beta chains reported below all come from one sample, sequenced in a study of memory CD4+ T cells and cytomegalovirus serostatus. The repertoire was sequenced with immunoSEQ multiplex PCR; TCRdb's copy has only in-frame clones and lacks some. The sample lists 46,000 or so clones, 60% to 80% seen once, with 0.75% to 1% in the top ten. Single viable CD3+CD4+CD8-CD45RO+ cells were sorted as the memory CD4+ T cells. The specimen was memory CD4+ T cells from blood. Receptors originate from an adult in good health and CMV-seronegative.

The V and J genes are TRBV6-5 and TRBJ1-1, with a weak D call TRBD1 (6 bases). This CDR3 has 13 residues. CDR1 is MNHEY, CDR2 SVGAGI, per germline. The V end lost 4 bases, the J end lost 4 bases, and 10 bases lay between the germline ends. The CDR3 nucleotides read TGTGCCAGCAGTTCCAAGGGGGGCACTGAAGCTTTCTTT. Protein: CASSSKGGTEAFF.

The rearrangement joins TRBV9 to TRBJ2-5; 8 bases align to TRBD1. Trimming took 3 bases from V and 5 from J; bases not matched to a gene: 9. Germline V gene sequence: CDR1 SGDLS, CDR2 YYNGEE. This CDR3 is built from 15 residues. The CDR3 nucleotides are TGTGCCAGCAGCGCTGGACAGGGAGGTACGGAGACCCAGTACTTC. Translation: CASSAGQGGTETQYF. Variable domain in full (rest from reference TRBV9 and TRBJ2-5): DSGVTQTPKHLITATGQRVTLRCSPRSGDLSVYWYQQSLDQGLQFLIQYYNGEERAKGNILERFSAQQFPDLHSELNLSSLELGDSALYFCASSAGQGGTETQYFGPGTRLLVL.

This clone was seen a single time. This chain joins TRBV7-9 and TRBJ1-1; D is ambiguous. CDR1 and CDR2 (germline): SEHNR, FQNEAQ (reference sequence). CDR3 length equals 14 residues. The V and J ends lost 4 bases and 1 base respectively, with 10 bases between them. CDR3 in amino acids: CASSSSDGNTEAFF. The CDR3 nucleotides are TGTGCCAGCAGCTCGTCCGACGGGAACACTGAAGCTTTCTTT.

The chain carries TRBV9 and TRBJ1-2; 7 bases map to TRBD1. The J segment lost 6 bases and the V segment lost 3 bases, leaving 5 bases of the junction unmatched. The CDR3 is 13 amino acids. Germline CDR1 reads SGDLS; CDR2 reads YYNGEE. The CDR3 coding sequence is TGTGCCAGCAGCGACTACAGGGGCGATGGCTACACCTTC. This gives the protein CASSDYRGDGYTF.

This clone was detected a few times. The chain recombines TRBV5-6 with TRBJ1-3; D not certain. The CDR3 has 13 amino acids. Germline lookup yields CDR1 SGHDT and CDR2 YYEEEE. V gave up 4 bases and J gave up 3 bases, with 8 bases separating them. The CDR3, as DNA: TGTGCCAGCAGCGCTCGGGGTGGAAACACCATATATTTT. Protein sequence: CASSARGGNTIYF.

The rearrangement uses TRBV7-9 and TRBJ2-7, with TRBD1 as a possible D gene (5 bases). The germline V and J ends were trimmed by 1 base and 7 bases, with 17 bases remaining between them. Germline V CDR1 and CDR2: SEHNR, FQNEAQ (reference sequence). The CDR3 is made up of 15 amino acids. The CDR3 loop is CASSLVRTSGGEQYF. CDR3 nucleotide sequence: TGTGCCAGCAGCTTAGTCCGGACATCGGGTGGTGAGCAGTACTTC.

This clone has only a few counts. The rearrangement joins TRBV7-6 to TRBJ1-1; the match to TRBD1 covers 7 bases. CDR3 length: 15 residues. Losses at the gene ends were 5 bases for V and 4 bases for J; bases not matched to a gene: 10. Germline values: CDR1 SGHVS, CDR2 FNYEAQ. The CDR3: CASSAIGGGATEAFF. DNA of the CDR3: TGTGCCAGCAGCGCTATAGGGGGCGGGGCCACTGAAGCTTTCTTT.

CDR3 residues: CAWSVGGANEKLFF. The CDR3 nucleotides are TGTGCCTGGAGTGTTGGGGGGGCTAATGAAAAACTGTTTTTT. The chain combines TRBV30 with TRBJ1-4; a weak D match, TRBD1 (5 bases). The length of the CDR3 is 14 residues. The germline V and J ends were trimmed by 0 bases and 3 bases, with 8 bases remaining between them. Germline CDR1 GTSNPN, CDR2 SVGIG (reference sequence).

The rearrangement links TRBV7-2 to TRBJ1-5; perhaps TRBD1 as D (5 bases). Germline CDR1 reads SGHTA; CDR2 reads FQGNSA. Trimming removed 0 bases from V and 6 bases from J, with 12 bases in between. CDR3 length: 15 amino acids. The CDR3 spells CASSLAAGGSQPQHF. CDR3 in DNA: TGTGCCAGCAGCTTAGCGGCTGGGGGAAGTCAGCCCCAGCATTTT. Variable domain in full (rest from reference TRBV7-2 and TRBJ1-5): GAGVSQSPSNKVTEKGKDVELRCDPISGHTALYWYRQSLGQGLEFLIYFQGNSAPDKSGLPSDRFSAERTGGSVSTLTIQRTQQEDSAVYLCASSLAAGGSQPQHFGDGTRLSIL.